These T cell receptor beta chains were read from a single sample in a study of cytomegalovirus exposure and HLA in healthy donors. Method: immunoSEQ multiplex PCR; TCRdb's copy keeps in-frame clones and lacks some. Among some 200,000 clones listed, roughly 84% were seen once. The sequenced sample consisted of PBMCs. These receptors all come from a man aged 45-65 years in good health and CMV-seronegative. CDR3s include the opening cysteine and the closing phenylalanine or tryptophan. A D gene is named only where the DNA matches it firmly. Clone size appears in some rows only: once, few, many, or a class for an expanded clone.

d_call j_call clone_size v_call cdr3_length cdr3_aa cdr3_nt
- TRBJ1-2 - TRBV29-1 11 CDGPGGNGYTF TGCGACGGGCCGGGAGGGAATGGCTACACCTTC
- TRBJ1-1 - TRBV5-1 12 CASSWGGTEAFF TGCGCCAGCAGCTGGGGGGGGACTGAAGCTTTCTTT
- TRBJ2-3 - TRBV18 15 CASSPVKLVRDTQYF TGTGCCAGCTCACCGGTAAAACTAGTGAGAGATACGCAGTATTTT
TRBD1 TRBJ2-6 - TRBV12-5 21 CASGRHTGYRGPSSGANVLTF TGTGCTAGTGGTCGCCACACCGGGTACAGGGGTCCCTCCTCTGGGGCCAACGTCCTGACTTTC
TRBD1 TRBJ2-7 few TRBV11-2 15 CASSQNRDSSYEQYF TGTGCCAGCAGCCAAAACCGGGACAGTTCCTACGAGCAGTACTTC
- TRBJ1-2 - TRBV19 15 CASSISGGSNYGYTF TGTGCCAGTAGTATATCCGGGGGGAGCAACTATGGCTACACCTTC
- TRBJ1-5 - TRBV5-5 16 CASSLEGTMSNQPQHF TGTGCCAGCAGCTTGGAAGGGACAATGAGCAATCAGCCCCAGCATTTT
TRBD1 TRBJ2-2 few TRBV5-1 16 CASSPTGQGGTGELFF TGCGCCAGCAGCCCAACGGGACAGGGGGGGACCGGGGAGCTGTTTTTT
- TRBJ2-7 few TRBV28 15 CASSFFQGQYYEQYF TGTGCCAGCAGTTTTTTTCAGGGTCAGTACTACGAGCAGTACTTC
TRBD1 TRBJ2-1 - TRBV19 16 CASSIDQGQAYNEQFF TGTGCCAGTAGTATAGATCAGGGACAGGCCTACAATGAGCAGTTCTTC
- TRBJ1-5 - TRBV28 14 CASSLRTVNQPQHF TGTGCCAGCAGTTTGAGGACAGTAAATCAGCCCCAGCATTTT
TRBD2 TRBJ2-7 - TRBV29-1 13 CSVGWLAGYEQYF TGCAGCGTCGGGTGGCTAGCGGGTTACGAGCAGTACTTC
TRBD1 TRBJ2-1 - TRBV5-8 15 CASSRRDSSYNEQFF TGTGCCAGCAGCCGCCGGGACAGCTCCTACAATGAGCAGTTCTTC
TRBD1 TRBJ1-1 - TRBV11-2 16 CASSPGGDRPNTEAFF TGTGCCAGCAGCCCCGGTGGGGACAGACCGAACACTGAAGCTTTCTTT
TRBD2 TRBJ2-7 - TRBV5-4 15 CASSFPSGSGSEQYF TGTGCCAGCAGCTTTCCTAGCGGGAGCGGAAGTGAGCAGTACTTC
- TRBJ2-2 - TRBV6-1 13 CASRESPRRELFF TGTGCCAGCAGGGAGTCTCCCCGCCGGGAGCTGTTTTTT
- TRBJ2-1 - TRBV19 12 CASSIGANEQFF TGTGCCAGTAGTATAGGGGCCAATGAGCAGTTCTTC
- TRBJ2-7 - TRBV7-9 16 CASSPYSGPRSYEQYF TGTGCCAGCAGCCCTTATAGCGGCCCTCGCTCCTACGAGCAGTACTTC
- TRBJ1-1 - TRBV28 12 CASTPGGGRAFF TGTGCCAGCACCCCCGGCGGGGGGCGAGCTTTCTTT
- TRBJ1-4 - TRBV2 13 CATRAGRNEKLFF TGTGCGACTAGAGCCGGTCGGAATGAAAAACTGTTTTTT
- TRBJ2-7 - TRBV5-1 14 CASSPGEIQDEQYF TGCGCCAGCAGCCCAGGCGAGATTCAGGACGAGCAGTACTTC
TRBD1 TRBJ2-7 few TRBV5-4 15 CASSSSGTGGREQYF TGTGCCAGCAGTTCCTCCGGGACAGGGGGCCGGGAGCAGTACTTC
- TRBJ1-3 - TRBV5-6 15 CASSTLQGSWNTIYF TGTGCCAGCAGCACACTCCAGGGCAGCTGGAACACCATATATTTT
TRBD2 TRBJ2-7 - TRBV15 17 CATSRERRLAGAYEQYF TGTGCCACCAGCAGAGAGAGGAGACTAGCGGGAGCCTACGAGCAGTACTTC